One and the same sample provided the 28 T cell receptor beta chains below, sequenced in a study of blood T cells in healthy people across ages. The use of a sample-barcoded 5' primer and a J-beta primer mix characterized a second PCR of roughly 6 to 11 cycles. TCRdb reanalysed the 5' RACE reads using MiXCR and keeps one entry per CDR3 protein. This table holds hundreds of thousands of distinct CDR3 sequences, around 36% found once. Sequencing was carried out using blood. All receptors derive from a man aged 18 to 30 in good health.

With regard to this clonotype: At one end the junction does not follow the germline gene, possibly because of a read error. The chain uses TRBV7-3 and TRBJ2-3; D is perhaps TRBD1 or TRBD2 (5 bases each). The CDR3 has 15 residues. Per germline, CDR1 SGHTA and CDR2 FQGTGA. CDR3 sequence reads: CVSSLVGTSGDTQYF. The CDR3, as DNA: TGTGTCAGCAGTCTCGTGGGGACCTCAGGAGATACGCAGTATTTT.

This clonotype was counted many times. The J gene is TRBJ1-4, the V gene TRBV12-3 or TRBV12-4; D is undetermined. V was clipped by 0 bases and J by 7 bases, with 9 bases between them. This CDR3 has 14 residues. The DNA of the CDR3 is TGTGCCAGCAGTTTAGCACCCTTCGCTGAAAAACTGTTTTTT. Its translation is CASSLAPFAEKLFF.

The count of this clonotype is one. This may stem from a read error, because a much larger clone lies one nucleotide away. This rearrangement joins TRBV7-2 to TRBJ2-3, with 10 bases matching TRBD2. CDR1 is SGHTA and CDR2 is FQGNSA in the germline V gene. CDR3 length equals 17 residues. The CDR3 DNA reads as TGTGTCAGCAGCCCTCAGCGGGGGGGTACTAGCACAGATACGCAGTATTTT. Protein: CVSSPQRGGTSTDTQYF.

This clonotype was detected ten times or more. V is TRBV7-2 and J is TRBJ2-5, with TRBD1 as a possible D gene (6 bases). Trimming took 7 bases from V and 5 from J, leaving 14 bases between them. Germline V gives CDR1 SGHTA, CDR2 FQGNSA. The CDR3 spans 13 residues. In DNA, the CDR3 is TGTGCCAGCACCAGACAGGTCCAGGAGACCCAGTACTTC. This gives the protein CASTRQVQETQYF. The variable domain in full, completed from reference TRBV7-2 and TRBJ2-5, reads GAGVSQSPSNKVTEKGKDVELRCDPISGHTALYWYRQSLGQGLEFLIYFQGNSAPDKSGLPSDRFSAERTGGSVSTLTIQRTQQEDSAVYLCASTRQVQETQYFGPGTRLLVL.

This clonotype was seen at least ten times. The CDR3 region is CASSFTLAGELFF. The CDR3 region has the DNA TGTGCCAGCAGTTTTACGCTAGCCGGGGAGCTGTTTTTT. The gene calls are TRBV27 and TRBJ2-2; no reliable D call. V gave up 3 bases and J gave up 6 bases, with 8 bases separating them. Germline CDR1 MNHEY, CDR2 SMNVEV (reference sequence). The CDR3 is made up of 13 amino acids.

The chain has TRBV10-3 and TRBJ2-1, with 7 bases that match TRBD1. CDR3 length: 17 residues. V shed 2 bases and J 0 bases; nucleotides not matched to a gene: 7. Germline CDR1 ENHRY, CDR2 SYGVKD. This CDR3 reads CAISEAGTVYSYNEQFF. In DNA form, the CDR3 reads TGTGCCATCAGTGAGGCCGGGACAGTTTACTCCTACAATGAGCAGTTCTTC.

This chain joins TRBV20-1 and TRBJ1-2, with D perhaps matching TRBD1 (5 bases). CDR3 length: 12 amino acids. Trimming pared 6 bases from V and 7 bases from J, leaving 15 bases between. Germline V gene lookup returns CDR1 DFQATT and CDR2 SNEGSKA (reference sequence). The CDR3 loop reads CSAETGDGGYTF. The CDR3 DNA is TGCAGTGCAGAGACCGGGGACGGTGGCTACACCTTC.

This chain connects TRBV27 to TRBJ1-3; weak D call: TRBD1 (5 bases). Germline lookup yields CDR1 MNHEY and CDR2 SMNVEV (reference sequence). V lost 6 bases, J lost 4 bases, and 16 bases lay in between. The CDR3 contains 15 residues. CDR3 sequence (DNA): TGTGCCAGCAGACCGACAGCGGCTGTCGGAAACACCATATATTTT. Translation gives CASRPTAAVGNTIYF.

The DNA of the CDR3 is TGTGCCAGCTCACCAGGGGGTCCCACTGAAGCTTTCTTT. Protein: CASSPGGPTEAFF. The chain uses TRBV18 and TRBJ1-1; maybe TRBD1 (5 bases). The CDR3 totals 13 residues. V was shortened by 2 bases and J by 4 bases, with 8 bases between the two germline ends. CDR1 KGHSH and CDR2 LQKENI come from the germline V gene.

The genes are TRBV5-1 and TRBJ2-3; D uncertain. V was clipped by 4 bases and J by 3 bases, with 21 bases between them. The CDR3 covers 17 residues. From germline, CDR1 is SGHRS and CDR2 YFSETQ. This chain's CDR3 is CASSHLVPARRTDTQYF. In nucleotides, the CDR3 is TGCGCCAGCAGCCATTTGGTCCCTGCTCGTAGGACAGATACGCAGTATTTT.

This clonotype was seen a handful of times. V gene TRBV3-1 combines with J gene TRBJ2-7; unclear D gene. V dropped 2 bases and J dropped 2 bases, with 7 bases sitting between them. The length of the CDR3 is 13 residues. Germline V lookup: CDR1 LGHDT, CDR2 YNNKEL (reference sequence). CDR3 in amino acids: CASSQMSTYEQYF. The CDR3 DNA sequence: TGTGCCAGCAGCCAAATGTCCACCTACGAGCAGTACTTC.

The V gene is TRBV7-2, the J gene TRBJ2-1; 7 bases fit TRBD2. The CDR3 extends over 14 amino acids. Germline V lookup: CDR1 SGHTA, CDR2 FQGNSA. The V and J ends lost 3 bases and 7 bases, in that order; junction bases with no gene match: 6. The CDR3 protein is CASSLAAGANEQFF. The DNA for the CDR3 is TGTGCCAGCAGCTTGGCCGCGGGAGCTAATGAGCAGTTCTTC.

About this clonotype: An end of the junction differs from the germline gene, which may be a read error. The rearrangement uses TRBV7-2 and TRBJ2-7; D uncertain. Germline CDR1 reads SGHTA; CDR2 reads FQGNSA. This CDR3 spans 11 amino acids. The CDR3 region is CASSYTYVQYF. CDR3 sequence (DNA): TGTGCCAGCAGCTATACCTACGTGCAGTACTTC.

With respect to this clonotype: A much more abundant neighbour one base away suggests this may be a read error. This sequence joins TRBV9 and TRBJ2-7, with 7 nucleotides matching TRBD2. Germline V gene sequence: CDR1 SGDLS, CDR2 YYNGEE. CDR3 length: 15 amino acids. The CDR3 DNA sequence: TGTGCCAGCAGCGTAGCTACTAGCGCAGTCTACGAGCGGTACTTC. Translated: CASSVATSAVYERYF.

The rearrangement uses TRBV4-1 and TRBJ1-1; the D is unclear. Trimming shortened V by 1 base and J by 1 base, and 13 bases separated the two germline ends. This CDR3 region has 16 residues. From germline, CDR1 is MGHRA and CDR2 YSYEKL. CDR3 nucleotide sequence: TGCGCCAGCAGCCAAGCGAGGACGGCCCCGAACACTGAAGCTTTCTTT. This gives the protein CASSQARTAPNTEAFF.

This clonotype was seen a handful of times. The chain combines TRBV11-1 with TRBJ1-2; TRBD1 matches 8 bases. The CDR3 runs to 14 residues. The junction had 8 bases not matched to a gene; V was cut back by 5 bases and J by 6 bases. Germline V CDR1 and CDR2: SGHAT, FQDESV (reference sequence). The CDR3: CASSPSLGQDGYTF. The CDR3 nucleotides read TGTGCCAGCAGCCCCAGTTTGGGACAGGATGGCTACACCTTC.

The chain employs TRBV20-1 and TRBJ2-3; D possibly corresponds to TRBD2 (6 bases). CDR1 and CDR2 (germline): DFQATT, SNEGSKA (reference sequence). Trimming pared 5 bases from V and 4 bases from J, leaving 22 bases between. The CDR3 length is 16 residues. CDR3 bases: TGCAGTGCTTTGAACGGGGGTCGGCCCGGTTCAGATACGCAGTATTTT. The encoded protein is CSALNGGRPGSDTQYF.

With regard to this clonotype: Its ends do not fully match the called genes, so a read error is possible. The chain employs TRBV3-1 and TRBJ2-1; TRBD2 agrees at 12 bases. Germline V gene lookup returns CDR1 LGHDT and CDR2 YNNKEL (reference sequence). The CDR3 runs 18 residues. CDR3 sequence reads: CAGSQEYGLAGGDNEQFF. The CDR3 DNA sequence: TGTGCCGGCAGCCAAGAATACGGCCTAGCGGGGGGGGACAATGAGCAGTTCTTC.

The V and J genes are TRBV2 and TRBJ1-5, with D unclear. The ends were cut back, 3 bases at V and 4 bases at J, with 10 bases in the middle. CDR3 length: 14 residues. CDR1 and CDR2 (germline): SNHLY, FYNNEI. The CDR3 protein is CASSEGSPNQPQHF. Written as DNA, the CDR3 is TGTGCCAGCAGTGAGGGATCTCCAAATCAGCCCCAGCATTTT. The variable domain in full, completed from reference TRBV2 and TRBJ1-5, reads EPEVTQTPSHQVTQMGQEVILRCVPISNHLYFYWYRQILGQKVEFLVSFYNNEISEKSEIFDDQFSVERPDGSNFTLKIRSTKLEDSAMYFCASSEGSPNQPQHFGDGTRLSIL.

Notes on this clonotype: A much larger clone is a single base away; this may be a read error. This sequence joins TRBV6-5 and TRBJ2-7; 7 bases agree with TRBD1. CDR3 length: 12 amino acids. Germline CDR1 is MNHEY and CDR2 is SVGAGI. J lost 10 bases, V lost 6 bases, and 9 bases had no gene match. The CDR3 spells CASRTGSEAQYF. In DNA, the CDR3 is TGTGCCAGCAGGACAGGGTCGGAGGCCCAGTACTTC.

In its sample, this clonotype was seen a few times. V and J are TRBV9 and TRBJ1-2; 7 bases fit TRBD1. Germline values: CDR1 SGDLS, CDR2 YYNGEE. With 0 bases clipped from V and 8 bases from J, the junction kept 7 bases outside the gene matches. The CDR3 has 14 amino acids. CDR3 in amino acids: CASSVVEGAKGYTF. The CDR3 DNA sequence: TGTGCCAGCAGCGTAGTCGAGGGGGCGAAGGGCTACACCTTC.

This clonotype occurred many times. Written as DNA, the CDR3 is TGTGCCAGCAGTATTCTAGCGGGGAGCTCCTACAATGAGCAGTACTTC. This gives the protein CASSILAGSSYNEQYF. The chain links TRBV11-1 to TRBJ2-1; TRBD2 matches 9 bases. The J call is uncertain, as TRBJ2-7 better fits the DNA end. CDR1 and CDR2 (germline): SGHAT, FQDESV (reference sequence). CDR3 size: 16 residues.

This clonotype was counted at least ten times. This chain joins TRBV7-2 and TRBJ2-3; TRBD1 aligns across 7 bases. V lost 6 bases, J lost 0 bases, and 12 bases stayed unmatched. Per germline, CDR1 SGHTA and CDR2 FQGNSA. The CDR3 runs to 17 residues. The chain's CDR3 is CASRNYTGASSTDTQYF. The CDR3, as DNA: TGTGCCAGCAGAAATTATACAGGGGCGTCAAGCACAGATACGCAGTATTTT.

The rearrangement links TRBV5-6 to TRBJ2-6; D may be TRBD1 (6 bases). CDR3 length equals 19 residues. Trimming stripped 3 bases from V and 3 bases from J, with 22 bases between. Per the germline V gene, CDR1 is SGHDT and CDR2 is YYEEEE. The CDR3: CASSSPLWGQSLGANVLTF. The DNA of the CDR3 is TGTGCCAGCAGCTCTCCGTTATGGGGGCAGTCTCTTGGGGCCAACGTCCTGACTTTC.

Ten or more counts support this clonotype. The chain recombines TRBV4-1 with TRBJ1-2; D is uncertain. V lost 0 bases and J 7 bases, leaving 6 bases between the germline ends. Germline CDR1 and CDR2: MGHRA and YSYEKL. This CDR3 has 12 amino acids. This CDR3 reads CASSQDGGGYTF. CDR3 sequence (DNA): TGCGCCAGCAGCCAAGACGGTGGTGGCTACACCTTC.

This clonotype has more than one count but fewer than ten. The chain is built from TRBV29-1 and TRBJ1-2; no definite D call. The V gene lost 7 bases and the J gene lost 6 bases, with 12 bases spanning the gap. Germline CDR1 reads SQVTM; CDR2 reads ANQGSEA. CDR3 length: 11 amino acids. In DNA, the CDR3 is TGCAGCGGTCGGACGGGTCATGGCTACACCTTC. This codes for CSGRTGHGYTF.

J is TRBJ2-3 and V is TRBV11-1; D is perhaps TRBD2 (5 bases). The CDR3 is 16 residues long. Germline V lookup: CDR1 SGHAT, CDR2 FQDESV (reference sequence). Trimming cost V 4 bases and J 4 bases, with 18 bases left between them. CDR3 in amino acids: CASSYSIGVNPDTQYF. The CDR3, as DNA: TGTGCCAGCAGCTACTCGATCGGGGTGAACCCAGATACGCAGTATTTT.

A few counts support this clonotype. This chain's CDR3 is CASSVLRDRDAEAFF. The CDR3 DNA reads as TGTGCCAGCAGCGTGCTCCGGGACAGGGACGCTGAAGCTTTCTTT. This chain uses TRBV21-1 with TRBJ1-1; the tabulated D call, TRBD1, remains unverified against the DNA. TRBV21-1 is a pseudogene. The CDR3 consists of 15 residues.